This entry describes one T cell receptor (beta chain). Original processing notes: Researchers report that nucleated cell counts were estimated from reference gene primer amplification. Only in-frame clones appear in the TCRdb table, and some are missing; sequencing was by immunoSEQ multiplex PCR. V, J and clone size reflect that table, while D and trimming were determined from the DNA. The sample carries some 350,000 clones, about 90% recorded once. This specimen comes from a study of blood T cell repertoires in COVID-19. Study-wide background: Samples representing acute and convalescent COVID-19 were sourced from the United States, Italy and Spain. The analysed material was cDNA or gDNA that came from T cells, B-cell-depleted T cells, or PBMCs.

J gave up 6 bases and V 2 bases, and 6 bases lay outside the gene matches. CDR1 and CDR2 (germline): LNHDA, SQIVND (reference sequence). This CDR3 spans 15 amino acids. This sequence originates from a woman in her 30s who had recovered from COVID-19. The chain is built from TRBV19 and TRBJ1-5; 8 nucleotides match TRBD1. What was sequenced was PBMCs or T cells enriched from blood (not recorded which). CDR3 loop: CASSIYRGKGQPQHF. CDR3 in DNA: TGTGCCAGTAGTATATACAGGGGGAAGGGTCAGCCCCAGCATTTT. Using reference TRBV19 and TRBJ1-5 for the parts outside the CDR3, the full variable domain is DGGITQSPKYLFRKEGQNVTLSCEQNLNHDAMYWYRQDPGQGLRLIYYSQIVNDFQKGDIAEGYSVSREKKESFPLTVTSAQKNPTAFYLCASSIYRGKGQPQHFGDGTRLSIL.